This T cell receptor beta chain was sequenced for a study of T cells in Graves' hyperthyroidism and ophthalmopathy. TCR beta CDR3 region amplification was performed from RNA transcripts. When the TCR CDR3 underwent first-round RT-PCR, the HTBI primer set was used. TCRdb recomputed calls from the multiplex PCR reads with MiXCR, one row per CDR3 protein. This sample has fewer than 600,000 distinct CDR3 sequences, with roughly 15% found just once. There are 15 residues in the CDR3. CDR1 is DFQATT, CDR2 SNEGSKA, per germline (reference sequence). V gave up 6 bases and J gave up 1 base; unmatched junction bases: 6. This clonotype was observed a handful of times. The antigen remains unidentified. Points from the study as a whole: Ophthalmopathy was predicted by the model a median of approximately six months ahead of onset.

The origin of this receptor is a woman aged 40 to 49 with Graves' hyperthyroidism. The chain has TRBV20-1 and TRBJ2-1; 10 nucleotides match TRBD2. The sequenced material came from blood. The CDR3 protein is CSAYSTSGSYNEQFF. The CDR3 bases are TGCAGTGCCTATTCGACTAGCGGGTCCTACAATGAGCAGTTCTTC.